Listed below are T cell receptor beta chains from one sample, sequenced in a study of CD8 T cells in Susac syndrome. TCRdb reprocessed the immunoSEQ multiplex PCR reads with MiXCR, giving one entry per CDR3 protein. This sample has roughly 190,000 distinct CDR3 sequences; 95% occur once, and the top ten carry around 0.15%. The sequenced sample was CD8+ T cells from PBMCs. The origin of the receptors is a human donor with Susac syndrome. The CDR3 runs from the conserved cysteine through the conserved F or W. The order of the fields is clone size, D gene, J gene, V gene, CDR3 DNA, CDR3 protein. A D gene is named only where the DNA matches it firmly. Expanded clones get a size class; other rows say once, few or many, or leave the size out.

- TRBD1 TRBJ2-3 TRBV5-1 TGCGCCAGCAGCACCCGGACAGGGCGCACAGATACGCAGTATTTT CASSTRTGRTDTQYF
- - TRBJ2-7 TRBV5-1 TGCGCCAGCAGCTTTCTTAGGAACGAGCAGTACTTC CASSFLRNEQYF
- - TRBJ1-3 TRBV27 TGTGCCAGCAGCCTCGGAGGGATTGGAAACACCATATATTTT CASSLGGIGNTIYF
once - TRBJ2-2 TRBV28 TGTGCCAGCGACCTCCAGGGTGCCGGGGAGCTGTTTTTT CASDLQGAGELFF
- TRBD1 TRBJ2-3 TRBV13 TGTGCCAGCAGCTCCAACCTGGGGACAGACTTTAAGAGAGATACGCAGTATTTT CASSSNLGTDFKRDTQYF
- TRBD1 TRBJ1-2 TRBV28 TGTGCCAGCAGTCCTCCCGGGACAGGGGGCTATGGCTACACCTTC CASSPPGTGGYGYTF
- - TRBJ2-5 TRBV12-3/TRBV12-4 TGTGCCAGCACCGCGGGGGAGACCCAGTACTTC CASTAGETQYF
- TRBD2 TRBJ2-6 TRBV13 TGTGCCAGCAGCACCCCACTAGCGGGAGGTGGGGCCAACGTCCTGACTTTC CASSTPLAGGGANVLTF
- - TRBJ2-5 TRBV7-9 TGTGCCAGCAACACCGTTGGACACATTCAAGAGACCCAGTACTTC CASNTVGHIQETQYF
once - TRBJ1-4 TRBV28 TGTGCCAGCAGTAACTACCGGGATACTAATGAAAAACTGTTTTTT CASSNYRDTNEKLFF
- - TRBJ2-7 TRBV12-3/TRBV12-4 TGTGCCAGCAGTGCTTGGCCGGGTTTCTACGAGCAGTACTTC CASSAWPGFYEQYF
- TRBD2 TRBJ2-3 TRBV7-2 TGTGCCAGCGAACCCCTAGCGGGAGGATTAGATACGCAGTATTTT CASEPLAGGLDTQYF
- TRBD1 TRBJ1-2 TRBV7-2 TGTGCCAGCAGCTTAATGGGACAGGGGGAGGATGGCTACACCTTC CASSLMGQGEDGYTF
- - TRBJ2-7 TRBV27 TGTGCCAGCAGTTCCCCCAACAGCGAGCAGTACTTC CASSSPNSEQYF
- - TRBJ2-7 TRBV5-5 TGTGCCAGCAGCTTGCAGGATACCTACGAGCAGTACTTC CASSLQDTYEQYF
- - TRBJ1-1 TRBV25-1 TGTGCCAGCAGTGAATCGGGCTTGGCTTTCTTT CASSESGLAFF
- TRBD1 TRBJ1-2 TRBV4-1 TGCGCCAGCAGCCGCCTGTCGGGGCCCAGGGGGATTAATGGCTACACCTTC CASSRLSGPRGINGYTF
- - TRBJ2-1 TRBV3-1 TGTGCCAGCAGCCAAGATCCGGCCGATGAAACACGGGGAGTCTCCTACAATGAGCAGTTCTTC CASSQDPADETRGVSYNEQFF
- - TRBJ1-5 TRBV20-1 TGCAGTGCTAAAGGGGACCGCTCTGGGCCCCAGCATTTT CSAKGDRSGPQHF
- - TRBJ1-3 TRBV29-1 TGCAGCGTTGCAGCTGCTGGAAACACCATATATTTT CSVAAAGNTIYF
- - TRBJ2-7 TRBV27 TGTGCCAGCAGTTTGGCTGGCCACTACGAGCAGTACTTC CASSLAGHYEQYF
- TRBD2 TRBJ2-7 TRBV11-2 TGTGCCAGCAGCCCGCAGTGGAGCGGGAGTCGGTACGAGCAGTACTTC CASSPQWSGSRYEQYF
- TRBD1 TRBJ1-3 TRBV15 TGTGCCACCAGCAGAGAGAGACAGGGGGCAGACACCATATATTTT CATSRERQGADTIYF
once - TRBJ1-1 TRBV6-5 TGTGCCAGCACCTTCCAACAGGGAGCTGAGGCTTTCTTT CASTFQQGAEAFF
- - TRBJ2-1 TRBV9 TGTGCCAGCAGCGTAGCGGGACCCTACAATGAGCAGTTCTTC CASSVAGPYNEQFF
- - TRBJ1-2 TRBV27 TGTGCCAGCAGTCCAACGGGGACGGAAGGGGCCATCTATGGCTACACCTTC CASSPTGTEGAIYGYTF
once - TRBJ2-3 TRBV2 TGTGCCAGCAGGTTCGCGGGGAGCACAGATACGCAGTATTTT CASRFAGSTDTQYF
- - TRBJ2-7 TRBV4-1 TGCGCCAGCAGCCAAGCCCCTGGACGCTACGAGCAGTACTTC CASSQAPGRYEQYF
- - TRBJ1-2 TRBV12-3/TRBV12-4 TGTGCCAGCAGTTTCCTCCCCGAGGGGAAGTTTAACGGCTACACCTTC CASSFLPEGKFNGYTF
- - TRBJ2-7 TRBV7-9 TGTGCCAGCAGCTTAGGGGGGGCCGGCGAGCAGTACTTC CASSLGGAGEQYF
- - TRBJ1-6 TRBV30 TGTGCCTGGAGCTCCAGGGCAATTGATTCACCCCTCCACTTT CAWSSRAIDSPLHF
- - TRBJ1-2 TRBV30 TGTGCCTGGAATGGCAGGTCCTATGGCTACACCTTC CAWNGRSYGYTF
- - TRBJ2-6 TRBV11-2 TGTGCCAGCAGCTTAGAGGGGGGGCGATCAACTGGGGCCAACGTCCTGACTTTC CASSLEGGRSTGANVLTF
- TRBD2 TRBJ2-1 TRBV13 TGTGCCAGCGAGAGCGGGAGGGGGAATGAGCAGTTCTTC CASESGRGNEQFF
- - TRBJ2-5 TRBV12-3/TRBV12-4 TGTGCCAGCAGTTTATCAGGGGAAGAGACCCAGTACTTC CASSLSGEETQYF
- TRBD2 TRBJ2-7 TRBV30 TGTGCCTGGAGGGGTAGCGGGGGACACGAGCAGTACTTC CAWRGSGGHEQYF
- - TRBJ1-2 TRBV6-5 TGTGCCAGCACCAAATTAAGGGGAAACTATGGCTACACCTTC CASTKLRGNYGYTF
- - TRBJ1-2 TRBV29-1 TGCAGCGTTGAAGATGGCGGCAGCTATGGCTACACCTTC CSVEDGGSYGYTF
- - TRBJ1-2 TRBV5-1 TGCGCCAGCAGCTTGGCGAGGGTCGAGGATGGCTACACCTTC CASSLARVEDGYTF
- TRBD2 TRBJ2-3 TRBV5-1 TGCGCCAGCAGTCGAGCGGGGGGGCCTGTTACAGATACGCAGTATTTT CASSRAGGPVTDTQYF
- TRBD1 TRBJ1-5 TRBV15 TGTGCCACCAGCAGGGGCCGGGACAGGGGGGTACAGCCCCAGCATTTT CATSRGRDRGVQPQHF
- - TRBJ1-5 TRBV30 TGTGCCTGGAGGCGGGGGGGGGATCAGCCCCAGCATTTT CAWRRGGDQPQHF
- - TRBJ2-7 TRBV27 TGTGCCAGCGGGGACCACACAGCGGGCCGCTACGAGCAGTACTTC CASGDHTAGRYEQYF